A selection of T cell receptor beta chains follows, all from one sample in a study of STAT5B mutations in CD4+ large granular lymphocyte leukemia. Measured with immunoSEQ multiplex PCR; TCRdb has only the in-frame clones, and not every one. The sample shows almost 20,000 clones, about 81% of them seen only once. Material: CD4+ T cells from blood buffy coats. The source is a human donor in good health. The CDR3 runs from the conserved cysteine through the conserved F or W. A D gene is named only where the DNA matches it firmly. Clone size is stated in some rows and not others, as once, few, many or a class when expanded.

clone size	D gene	V gene	J gene	CDR3 DNA	CDR3 protein
few	NA	TRBV19	TRBJ1-5	TGTGCCAGTAGCGCCCAGGGATTGAGCAATCAGCCCCAGCATTTT	CASSAQGLSNQPQHF
NA	NA	TRBV19	TRBJ2-3	TGTGCCAGTAGTCCCCTAGCGTCAGATACGCAGTATTTT	CASSPLASDTQYF
few	NA	TRBV6-5	TRBJ1-1	TGTGCCAGCAGTTACTCGTCATGGGGGGAAACTGAAGCTTTCTTT	CASSYSSWGETEAFF
NA	TRBD1	TRBV7-9	TRBJ2-7	TGTGCCAGCAGCTTAGTTCCGGGACAGGGTCGGGGATACGAGCAGTACTTC	CASSLVPGQGRGYEQYF
NA	NA	TRBV18	TRBJ2-2	TGTGCCAGCTCACCACCCCAGACCACCGGGGAGCTGTTTTTT	CASSPPQTTGELFF
few	NA	TRBV4-2	TRBJ1-3	TGTGCCAGCAGCCAAGGATCGGCACAGCTTTTCTCTGGAAACACCATATATTTT	CASSQGSAQLFSGNTIYF
NA	TRBD1	TRBV6-1	TRBJ2-7	TGTGCCAGCAGTCAAGTCCCGGGACAGGGTTCGAGTGAGCAGTACTTC	CASSQVPGQGSSEQYF
NA	TRBD2	TRBV6-4	TRBJ2-1	TGTGCCAGCAGCTCTAGCGGGAGTGGGTACAATGAGCAGTTCTTC	CASSSSGSGYNEQFF
NA	NA	TRBV7-9	TRBJ1-2	TGTGCCAGCAGACGGGACACTTCTGGCTATGGCTACACCTTC	CASRRDTSGYGYTF
once	NA	TRBV14	TRBJ1-2	TGTGCCAGCAGCCAAGCTAGTTATGGCTACACCTTC	CASSQASYGYTF
NA	TRBD2	TRBV9	TRBJ2-5	TGTGCCAGCAGCCCCCAGGGACTAGCGAGGGAGACCCAGTACTTC	CASSPQGLARETQYF
NA	NA	TRBV29-1	TRBJ1-2	TGCAGCGGGGAAACAGGAATGAGCTACACCTTC	CSGETGMSYTF
NA	NA	TRBV6-5	TRBJ2-7	TGTGCCAGCAGTTACTCGAAACAGCGGAGCTCCTACGAGCAGTACTTC	CASSYSKQRSSYEQYF
once	NA	TRBV19	TRBJ1-2	TGTGCAGCATTTGGGGGGCGAATTCATGGCTACACCTTC	CAAFGGRIHGYTF
NA	NA	TRBV25-1	TRBJ2-3	TGTGCCAGCAGTGACGTCGGTTATGCCACAGATACGCAGTATTTT	CASSDVGYATDTQYF
NA	NA	TRBV18	TRBJ1-3	TGTGCCAGCTCACCGGAGGGAAACACCATATATTTT	CASSPEGNTIYF
NA	NA	TRBV6-4	TRBJ1-1	TGTGCCAGCAGTCTGAGTGGCAGCGGGCGCACTGAAGCTTTCTTT	CASSLSGSGRTEAFF
NA	NA	TRBV2	TRBJ2-7	TGTGCCAGCAGCCTCCGGGACGGGAGCTACGAGCAGTACTTC	CASSLRDGSYEQYF
few	NA	TRBV5-6	TRBJ2-3	TGTGCCAGCAGACAAGGAGCCAGGGATACGCAGTATTTT	CASRQGARDTQYF
NA	NA	TRBV6-1	TRBJ1-5	TGTGCCAGCAATCCCACAGGAAGCAATCAGCCCCAGCATTTT	CASNPTGSNQPQHF
NA	NA	TRBV2	TRBJ2-2	TGTGCCAGCAGTGAAGCGCGGGGCGGGACCGGGGAGCTGTTTTTT	CASSEARGGTGELFF
NA	NA	TRBV6-6	TRBJ2-7	TGTGCCAGCAGGGCGCCTAGCAGACCGGCCTACGAGCAGTACTTC	CASRAPSRPAYEQYF
NA	TRBD1	TRBV19	TRBJ1-5	TGTGCCAGTAGTCCGAGGACAGGGAGTCAGCCCCAGCATTTT	CASSPRTGSQPQHF
few	NA	TRBV19	TRBJ2-7	TGTGCCAGTAGCTCTTACTCAGGGTTGTACGAGCAGTACTTC	CASSSYSGLYEQYF
NA	NA	TRBV19	TRBJ1-5	TGTGCCAGTAGTATAACAGGAGACCAGCCCCAGCATTTT	CASSITGDQPQHF
NA	TRBD1	TRBV10-1	TRBJ2-5	TGCGCCAGCAGTGCGTTACAGGGGGCGCGGGAGACCCAGTACTTC	CASSALQGARETQYF